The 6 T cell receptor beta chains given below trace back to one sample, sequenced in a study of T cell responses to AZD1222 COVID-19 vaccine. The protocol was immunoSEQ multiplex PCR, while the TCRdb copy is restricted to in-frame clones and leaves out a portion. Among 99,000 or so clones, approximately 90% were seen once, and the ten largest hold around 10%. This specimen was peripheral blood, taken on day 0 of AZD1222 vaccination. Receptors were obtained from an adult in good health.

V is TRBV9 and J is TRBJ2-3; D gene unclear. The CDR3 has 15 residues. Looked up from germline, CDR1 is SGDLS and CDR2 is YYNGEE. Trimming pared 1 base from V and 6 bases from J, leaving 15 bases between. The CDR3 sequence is CASSVHDSLWDTQYF. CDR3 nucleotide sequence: TGTGCCAGCAGCGTACATGACTCACTGTGGGATACGCAGTATTTT. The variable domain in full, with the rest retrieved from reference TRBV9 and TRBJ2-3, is DSGVTQTPKHLITATGQRVTLRCSPRSGDLSVYWYQQSLDQGLQFLIQYYNGEERAKGNILERFSAQQFPDLHSELNLSSLELGDSALYFCASSVHDSLWDTQYFGPGTRLTVL.

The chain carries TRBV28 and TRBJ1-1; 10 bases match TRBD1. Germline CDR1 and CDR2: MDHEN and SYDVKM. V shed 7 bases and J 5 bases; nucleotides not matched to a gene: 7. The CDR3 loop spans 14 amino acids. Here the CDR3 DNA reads TGTGCCAGCACCCTGGGACAGGGGTTTACTGAAGCTTTCTTT. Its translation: CASTLGQGFTEAFF. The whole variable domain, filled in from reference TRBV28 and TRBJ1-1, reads DVKVTQSSRYLVKRTGEKVFLECVQDMDHENMFWYRQDPGLGLRLIYFSYDVKMKEKGDIPEGYSVSREKKERFSLILESASTNQTSMYLCASTLGQGFTEAFFGQGTRLTVV.

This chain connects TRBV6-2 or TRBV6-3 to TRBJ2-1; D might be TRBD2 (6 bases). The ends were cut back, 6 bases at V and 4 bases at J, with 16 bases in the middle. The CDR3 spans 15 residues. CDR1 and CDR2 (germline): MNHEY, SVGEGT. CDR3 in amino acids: CASRYRDSNYNEQFF. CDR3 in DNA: TGTGCCAGCAGATACCGGGACTCCAATTACAATGAGCAGTTCTTC.

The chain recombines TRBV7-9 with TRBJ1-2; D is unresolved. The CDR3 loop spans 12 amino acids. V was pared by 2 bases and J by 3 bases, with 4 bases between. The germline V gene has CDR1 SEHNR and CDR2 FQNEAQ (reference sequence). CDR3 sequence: CASSLRDYGYTF. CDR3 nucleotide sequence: TGTGCCAGCAGCTTAAGAGACTATGGCTACACCTTC.

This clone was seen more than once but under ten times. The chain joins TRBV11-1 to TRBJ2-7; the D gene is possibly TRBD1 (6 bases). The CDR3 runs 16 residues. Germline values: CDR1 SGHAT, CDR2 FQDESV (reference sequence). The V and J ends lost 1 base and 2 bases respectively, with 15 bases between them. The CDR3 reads CASSLVGGALTYEQYF. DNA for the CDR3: TGTGCCAGCAGCTTAGTAGGGGGAGCCCTCACCTACGAGCAGTACTTC.

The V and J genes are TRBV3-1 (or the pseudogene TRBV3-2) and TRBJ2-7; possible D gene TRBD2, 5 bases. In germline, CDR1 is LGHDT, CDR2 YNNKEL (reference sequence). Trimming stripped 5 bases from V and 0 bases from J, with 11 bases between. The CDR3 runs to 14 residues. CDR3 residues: CASSWTPGSYEQYF. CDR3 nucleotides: TGTGCCAGCAGCTGGACTCCAGGCTCCTACGAGCAGTACTTC.